Presented here are 30 T cell receptor beta chains from one specimen sequenced in a study of control samples from healthy donors and cancer patients. TCRdb's table, derived via immunoSEQ multiplex PCR, lists solely in-frame clones and lacks some. The data show 100,000 to 150,000 clones, less than 95% seen once. What was sequenced was blood. These receptor sequences come from a man between 18 and 29 years old in good health.

The CDR3 spells CARKGQGAGELFF. The CDR3 nucleotides are TGTGCCAGGAAGGGACAGGGCGCCGGGGAGCTGTTTTTT. V and J are TRBV11-2 and TRBJ2-2; 9 nucleotides line up with TRBD1. Germline CDR1 SGHAT, CDR2 FQNNGV. The CDR3 has 13 residues. V lost 9 bases and J lost 6; bases outside the gene matches: 5.

CDR3 residues: CASSFSTGSYEQYF. The CDR3 DNA sequence: TGTGCCAGCAGCTTTTCGACAGGGTCATACGAGCAGTACTTC. The V call is TRBV7-2, the J call TRBJ2-7; 7 positions agree with TRBD1. CDR1 is SGHTA, CDR2 FQGNSA, per germline. The ends lost 3 bases at V and 4 bases at J; junction bases unmatched: 6. This CDR3 contains 14 residues.

The chain links TRBV12-3 or TRBV12-4 to TRBJ1-1; TRBD1 is a possible D gene (6 bases). The V end lost 9 bases, the J end lost 0 bases, and 11 bases lay between the germline ends. The CDR3 extends over 13 amino acids. In DNA form, the CDR3 reads TGTGCCAGTACGGACAGCATGAACACTGAAGCTTTCTTT. This codes for CASTDSMNTEAFF.

The J gene is TRBJ1-5, the V gene TRBV4-1; 10 bases line up with TRBD1. This CDR3 comprises 16 residues. With V trimmed by 2 bases and J by 2 bases, 3 bases remained unmatched. Per germline, CDR1 MGHRA and CDR2 YSYEKL. This CDR3 reads CASSQYGQGGNQPQHF. CDR3 nucleotide sequence: TGCGCCAGCAGCCAATACGGACAGGGGGGCAATCAGCCCCAGCATTTT.

The rearrangement links TRBV12-5 to TRBJ2-3; the D is unclear. The CDR3 consists of 14 residues. V dropped 3 bases and J dropped 5 bases, with 12 bases sitting between them. In germline, CDR1 is LGHNT, CDR2 FRNRAP. CDR3 protein: CASGFISAGDTQYF. The CDR3 DNA reads as TGTGCTAGTGGTTTCATTTCGGCCGGAGATACGCAGTATTTT.

The chain has TRBV7-2 and TRBJ2-6, with D unclear. In germline, CDR1 is SGHTA, CDR2 FQGNSA. CDR3 size: 19 residues. V gave up 2 bases and J gave up 0 bases, with 17 bases separating them. DNA of the CDR3: TGTGCCAGCAGCTTAAACCCTCAATGGTGGGACTCTGGGGCCAACGTCCTGACTTTC. As protein: CASSLNPQWWDSGANVLTF. The full variable domain, rest sourced from reference TRBV7-2 and TRBJ2-6, is GAGVSQSPSNKVTEKGKDVELRCDPISGHTALYWYRQSLGQGLEFLIYFQGNSAPDKSGLPSDRFSAERTGGSVSTLTIQRTQQEDSAVYLCASSLNPQWWDSGANVLTFGAGSRLTVL.

The chain links TRBV2 to TRBJ2-2; the D gene could be TRBD1 or TRBD2 (5 bases each). Per the germline V gene, CDR1 is SNHLY and CDR2 is FYNNEI. The V and J ends lost 2 bases and 4 bases respectively, with 11 bases between them. The CDR3 is made up of 15 amino acids. The DNA for the CDR3 is TGTGCCAGCAGTGAACAGGGAGCAGTCACCGGGGAGCTGTTTTTT. Translation gives CASSEQGAVTGELFF.

The chain's CDR3 is CASSQTGQLNQPQHF. CDR3 coding DNA: TGTGCCAGCAGCCAGACAGGGCAATTGAATCAGCCCCAGCATTTT. The rearrangement uses TRBV3-1 (or the pseudogene TRBV3-2) and TRBJ1-5; 7 nucleotides agree with TRBD1. The length of the CDR3 is 15 residues. The V and J ends lost 3 bases and 4 bases, in that order; junction bases with no gene match: 6. Germline V gene sequence: CDR1 LGHDT, CDR2 YNNKEL (reference sequence).

This chain links TRBV9 with TRBJ2-5, with 13 bases aligning to TRBD2. V gave up 3 bases and J gave up 5 bases; unmatched junction bases: 4. This CDR3 comprises 15 residues. Germline V gene data show CDR1 as SGDLS and CDR2 as YYNGEE. The CDR3 loop is CASSARTSGGETQYF. Written as DNA, the CDR3 is TGTGCCAGCAGCGCTAGGACTAGCGGGGGTGAGACCCAGTACTTC.

The genes are TRBV30 and TRBJ2-5; D is undetermined. CDR3 length: 12 residues. V was shortened by 0 bases and J by 5 bases, with 7 bases between the two germline ends. Germline assignment: CDR1 GTSNPN and CDR2 SVGIG (reference sequence). In nucleotides, the CDR3 is TGTGCCTGGAGTGTAACTTGGGAGACCCAGTACTTC. This codes for CAWSVTWETQYF.

The rearrangement links TRBV19 to TRBJ2-7, with TRBD2 identical over 7 bases. The CDR3 spans 15 residues. Per the germline V gene, CDR1 is LNHDA and CDR2 is SQIVND (reference sequence). V shed 9 bases and J 0 bases; nucleotides not matched to a gene: 11. The CDR3 DNA reads as TGTGCCAGCGCCTTTGGGGGGGGGAGCTCCTACGAGCAGTACTTC. This gives the protein CASAFGGGSSYEQYF. The full variable domain, rest sourced from reference TRBV19 and TRBJ2-7, is DGGITQSPKYLFRKEGQNVTLSCEQNLNHDAMYWYRQDPGQGLRLIYYSQIVNDFQKGDIAEGYSVSREKKESFPLTVTSAQKNPTAFYLCASAFGGGSSYEQYFGPGTRLTVT.

Note on this clone: Other DNA sequences within the sample encode an identical CDR3. The genes are TRBV6-5 and TRBJ1-5; 7 nucleotides match TRBD1. The CDR3 runs to 14 residues. The germline V gene has CDR1 MNHEY and CDR2 SVGAGI. Trimming at V came to 5 bases and at J to 4 bases, leaving 5 bases not matched to a gene. The CDR3 is CASSLDRENQPQHF. Here the CDR3 DNA reads TGTGCCAGCAGTCTCGACAGGGAGAATCAGCCCCAGCATTTT.

CDR3 in amino acids: CASSPRGNYGYTF. The CDR3 bases are TGTGCCAGCTCACCACGGGGGAACTATGGCTACACCTTC. The gene calls are TRBV18 and TRBJ1-2; D is perhaps TRBD1 (5 bases). The V end lost 1 base, the J end lost 2 bases, and 5 bases lay between the germline ends. The CDR3 contains 13 residues. CDR1 is KGHSH, CDR2 LQKENI, per germline.

The V call is TRBV3-1 (or the pseudogene TRBV3-2), the J call TRBJ1-6; possible D gene TRBD1, 5 bases. Germline loops: CDR1 LGHDT, CDR2 YNNKEL (reference sequence). Trimming left V 4 bases short and J 7 bases short, with 8 bases between. The CDR3 has 13 residues. The CDR3 nucleotides read TGTGCCAGCAGCCCCGGGACGAATTCACCCCTCCACTTT. Protein sequence: CASSPGTNSPLHF.

This clone has just a few counts. The rearrangement uses TRBV19 and TRBJ1-5; D is undetermined. Looked up from germline, CDR1 is LNHDA and CDR2 is SQIVND (reference sequence). This CDR3 region has 12 residues. Trimming cost V 4 bases and J 4 bases, with 5 bases left between them. The CDR3: CASSTPNQPQHF. CDR3 DNA: TGTGCCAGTAGTACCCCGAATCAGCCCCAGCATTTT.

The CDR3 loop is CAWNRATEAFF. In DNA form, the CDR3 reads TGTGCCTGGAACAGGGCCACTGAAGCTTTCTTT. The gene calls are TRBV30 and TRBJ1-1, with a weak D call TRBD1 (6 bases). The CDR3 has 11 amino acids. Germline-derived CDR1 and CDR2 are GTSNPN and SVGIG (reference sequence). Trimming left V 4 bases short and J 4 bases short, with 7 bases between.

The V gene is TRBV11-3, the J gene TRBJ2-1; unclear D gene. The CDR3 has 11 residues. Trimming shortened V by 2 bases and J by 9 bases, and 5 bases separated the two germline ends. Germline assignment: CDR1 SGHNT and CDR2 YENEEA. The CDR3 bases are TGTGCCAGCAGCTTATTTGGTGAGCAGTTCTTC. Its translation: CASSLFGEQFF.

The V call is TRBV12-2, the J call TRBJ1-1; TRBD1 reflects the table's D call only, with no check against the DNA. TRBV12-2 is labeled a pseudogene. The CDR3 runs 15 residues. The CDR3 protein is CASRLVDRGNTEAFF. The CDR3 nucleotides are TGTGCAAGTCGCTTAGTCGACAGGGGAAACACTGAAGCTTTCTTT.

The chain couples TRBV30 to TRBJ1-4; 9 bases are a match to TRBD1. Germline-derived CDR1 and CDR2 are GTSNPN and SVGIG (reference sequence). The CDR3 runs to 14 residues. Losses at the gene ends were 2 bases for V and 8 bases for J; bases not matched to a gene: 6. The CDR3 sequence: CAWSSGTGTEKLFF. CDR3 coding DNA: TGTGCCTGGAGTTCCGGGACAGGGACCGAAAAACTGTTTTTT.

The V and J genes are TRBV6-1 and TRBJ2-7, with a possible D match to TRBD1 (5 bases). V was cut by 1 base and J by 7 bases, with 11 bases left in between. In germline, CDR1 is MNHNS, CDR2 SASEGT. The CDR3 runs 13 residues. The CDR3 here is CASSEGGLGEQYF. CDR3 nucleotide sequence: TGTGCCAGCAGTGAAGGGGGCTTGGGGGAGCAGTACTTC.

The chain links TRBV5-1 to TRBJ1-1; D remains ambiguous. The germline V gene has CDR1 SGHRS and CDR2 YFSETQ. V dropped 1 base and J dropped 0 bases, with 10 bases sitting between them. The CDR3 totals 15 residues. The CDR3 sequence is CASSLLDSLNTEAFF. CDR3 bases: TGCGCCAGCAGCTTGTTGGACTCACTGAACACTGAAGCTTTCTTT.

The table lists this clone with a count of one. The rearrangement joins TRBV5-1 to TRBJ2-1; no firm D call. This CDR3 spans 15 amino acids. Germline V CDR1 and CDR2: SGHRS, YFSETQ. Between the trimmed V and J ends, which lost 3 bases and 0 bases, there was a span of 10 bases. The CDR3 reads CASSSGPSSYNEQFF. In DNA, the CDR3 is TGCGCCAGCAGCTCGGGTCCCAGCTCCTACAATGAGCAGTTCTTC.

The gene calls are TRBV11-2 and TRBJ1-1; D may be TRBD1 (6 bases). There are 12 residues in the CDR3. Germline V gene data show CDR1 as SGHAT and CDR2 as FQNNGV. Trimming shortened V by 1 base and J by 9 bases, and 9 bases separated the two germline ends. This CDR3 reads CASSLGTDKAFF. The CDR3 DNA is TGTGCCAGCAGCTTAGGGACAGACAAAGCTTTCTTT.

The rearrangement joins TRBV7-2 to TRBJ1-5, with TRBD1 matching over 7 bases. The CDR3 loop spans 15 amino acids. Germline CDR1 is SGHTA and CDR2 is FQGNSA. Trimming took 4 bases from V and 3 from J; bases not matched to a gene: 6. The CDR3 nucleotides read TGTGCCAGCAGCTCAGGGGGGGTAGCCAATCAGCCCCAGCATTTT. Its protein product is CASSSGGVANQPQHF.

This clone was counted a single time. This chain links TRBV6-1 with TRBJ1-4; D ambiguous. The germline gives CDR1 MNHNS, CDR2 SASEGT. The CDR3 totals 17 residues. V was pared by 0 bases and J by 1 base, with 12 bases between. The CDR3 DNA reads as TGTGCCAGCAGTGAAGCCAGGTCAAGTCTAACTAATGAAAAACTGTTTTTT. Translating gives CASSEARSSLTNEKLFF.

The genes are TRBV5-1 and TRBJ2-2, with 7 bases that match TRBD2. V dropped 5 bases and J dropped 0; count of bases not matched to a gene: 4. The CDR3 runs to 15 residues. Germline V CDR1 and CDR2: SGHRS, YFSETQ. The CDR3 DNA sequence: TGCGCCAGCAGGGCCGGGGGGACGAACACCGGGGAGCTGTTTTTT. It yields the protein CASRAGGTNTGELFF.

On this clone itself: The sample holds other DNA sequences that translate to the same CDR3. J is TRBJ1-1 and V is TRBV27, with D unresolved. Per the germline V gene, CDR1 is MNHEY and CDR2 is SMNVEV (reference sequence). V dropped 4 bases and J dropped 7 bases, with 7 bases sitting between them. The CDR3 consists of 11 residues. In DNA, the CDR3 is TGTGCCAGCAGTTCGGCAGATGAAGCTTTCTTT. Encoded protein: CASSSADEAFF.

The rearrangement joins TRBV7-9 to TRBJ2-3, with D hard to call. The V end lost 1 base, the J end lost 2 bases, and 10 bases lay between the germline ends. Germline CDR1 and CDR2: SEHNR and FQNEAQ (reference sequence). The CDR3 totals 15 residues. The chain's CDR3 is CASSLEWRVTDTQYF. CDR3 in DNA: TGTGCCAGCAGCTTAGAATGGCGCGTCACAGATACGCAGTATTTT.

The chain is built from TRBV11-2 and TRBJ2-5; D ambiguous. Germline loops: CDR1 SGHAT, CDR2 FQNNGV. This CDR3 is built from 11 residues. V lost 6 bases and J 5 bases, leaving 7 bases between the germline ends. CDR3 coding DNA: TGTGCCAGCAGTCAAAGGGAGACCCAGTACTTC. Residues: CASSQRETQYF.

In this sample, this clone turned up once. V and J are TRBV7-3 and TRBJ1-1, with 7 nucleotides matching TRBD1. CDR1 is SGHTA, CDR2 FQGTGA, per germline. Germline trimming cut 3 bases from V and 4 bases from J; bases unmatched to any gene: 11. The CDR3 contains 16 residues. CDR3 nucleotide sequence: TGTGCCAGCAGCTTGAGGGGGCACAGGGATCCCACTGAAGCTTTCTTT. The encoded protein is CASSLRGHRDPTEAFF.